The next 8 T cell receptor beta chains were all read from a single sample in a study of blood T cell repertoires in COVID-19. The repertoire was sequenced with immunoSEQ multiplex PCR; TCRdb's copy has only in-frame clones and lacks some. Found here are about 180,000 clones, over 70% of them singletons; the top ten hold approximately 14%. Sequences were obtained from PBMCs or T cells enriched from blood (not recorded which). The receptors derive from a man in his fifties or sixties who had been exposed to COVID-19.

The rearrangement links TRBV19 to TRBJ2-1, with 15 bases lining up with TRBD2. Germline CDR1 reads LNHDA; CDR2 reads SQIVND (reference sequence). Germline trimming cut 8 bases from V and 9 bases from J; bases unmatched to any gene: 5. The CDR3 covers 14 residues. In DNA form, the CDR3 reads TGTGCCAGTGGACTAGCGGGAGGGCTCGGTGAGCAGTTCTTC. Protein: CASGLAGGLGEQFF.

The chain recombines TRBV4-3 with TRBJ1-4; TRBD1 matches 8 bases. The CDR3 covers 13 residues. Germline V gene lookup returns CDR1 LGHNA and CDR2 YSLEER. The CDR3 sequence is CAWVRTGYQTLFF. The CDR3, as DNA: TGCGCTTGGGTGAGGACAGGGTACCAGACCCTGTTTTTT.

The chain recombines TRBV5-1 with TRBJ1-3; 7 bases line up with TRBD1. This CDR3 has 16 amino acids. V lost 4 bases, J lost 0 bases, and 7 bases stayed unmatched. Germline V gene sequence: CDR1 SGHRS, CDR2 YFSETQ. CDR3: CASSLGGTDSGNTIYF. The CDR3, as DNA: TGCGCCAGCAGCCTGGGCGGGACAGACTCTGGAAACACCATATATTTT. Full variable domain (remainder filled in from reference TRBV5-1 and TRBJ1-3): KAGVTQTPRYLIKTRGQQVTLSCSPISGHRSVSWYQQTPGQGLQFLFEYFSETQRNKGNFPGRFSGRQFSNSRSEMNVSTLELGDSALYLCASSLGGTDSGNTIYFGEGSWLTVV.

This chain links TRBV12-3 or TRBV12-4 with TRBJ1-5, with no clear D. V lost 1 base, J lost 6 bases, and 7 bases lay in between. The CDR3 loop spans 13 amino acids. CDR3 loop: CASSLGGAQPQHF. DNA for the CDR3: TGTGCCAGCAGTTTAGGGGGAGCTCAGCCCCAGCATTTT.

The V gene is TRBV19, the J gene TRBJ1-5; D unclear. From germline, CDR1 is LNHDA and CDR2 SQIVND (reference sequence). The CDR3 covers 17 residues. The V end was cut by 0 bases, the J end by 0 bases, with 12 bases between. This CDR3 reads CASSIEGQSYSNQPQHF. CDR3 DNA: TGTGCCAGTAGTATAGAGGGCCAGAGTTATAGCAATCAGCCCCAGCATTTT.

The chain is built from TRBV30 and TRBJ2-2; 9 nucleotides agree with TRBD2. The CDR3 consists of 17 residues. Trimming cost V 0 bases and J 3 bases; bases outside gene matches: 8. In germline, CDR1 is GTSNPN, CDR2 SVGIG (reference sequence). The CDR3 DNA reads TGTGCCTGGAGTGTGCCTATAAGGACTAGCGACACCGGGGAGCTGTTTTTT. Translating it yields CAWSVPIRTSDTGELFF.

DNA of the CDR3: TGTGCCAGCAGCACCAGTTGGGCCACGACCGATACGCAGTATTTT. Residues: CASSTSWATTDTQYF. This sequence joins TRBV7-2 and TRBJ2-3; no clear D gene. V lost 5 bases to trimming and J lost 6 bases, with 18 bases between them. The CDR3 consists of 15 residues. The V gene's germline CDR1 is SGHTA and CDR2 FQGNSA.

The chain has TRBV7-8 and TRBJ1-5; D remains ambiguous. This CDR3 region has 14 residues. Germline loops: CDR1 SGHVS, CDR2 FQNEAQ. V shed 5 bases and J shed 9 bases, with 17 bases lying between them. The CDR3 loop reads CASSPRTDAGPQHF. DNA for the CDR3: TGTGCCAGCAGCCCCCGGACCGACGCGGGGCCCCAGCATTTT.